This T cell receptor (beta chain) derives from a study of CD8 T cells in ankylosing spondylitis. Overall study findings and caveats: Disease-linked clones reportedly concentrated significantly in matched ankylosing spondylitis synovial fluid. Reactive arthritis synovial fluid and blood previously showed some of these motif variants. A motif in TCR beta, a set of roughly 8 highly homologous variants, appeared characteristic of ankylosing spondylitis blood.

The TCR beta libraries were generated through quantitative 5'-RACE incorporating molecular barcodes. Each CDR3 protein is one row after TCRdb ran MiXCR on the 5' RACE reads. The sample yields about 160,000 distinct CDR3 sequences, approximately 48% seen once. This CDR3 is built from 15 residues. Per germline, CDR1 KGHSH and CDR2 LQKENI. Trimming took 2 bases from V and 12 from J, leaving 17 bases between them. Of note for this clonotype: Its matching antigen is unknown.

The TCR sequence derives from a male donor with ankylosing spondylitis. Sequencing input: synovial fluid, either unsorted or a sorted T cell fraction (not recorded which). This chain joins TRBV18 and TRBJ1-6; possibly TRBD1 for D (6 bases). The CDR3 nucleotides read TGTGCCAGCTCACCAATTGAGACAGGCCCTGGACCCCTCCACTTT. It yields the protein CASSPIETGPGPLHF.